The 17 T cell receptor beta chains below all came from one sample that was sequenced in a study of vaccination effects on CD4 cells after COVID-19. Expansion of antigen-specific CD4+ T cells with viral peptide pools was carried out by the ViraFEST assay before sequencing. Between days 9 and 11 of culture, CD4+ T cells were separated out. All vaccine recipients tested negative for nucleocapsid antibodies and had never contracted SARS-CoV-2 infection. These TCRs are of unknown antigen specificity. Generated by immunoSEQ multiplex PCR, the TCRdb table keeps only in-frame clones and is missing some. The sample includes tens of thousands of clones, around 75% seen only once; the top ten take less than 4%. The input for sequencing was CD4+ T cells from PBMCs cultured with HCoV-OC43 spike peptides, taken before COVID-19 vaccination. As to subset: HCoV-OC43 spike overlapping peptide pool stimulation. These receptors were collected from a human donor who received a COVID-19 vaccine.

The chain joins TRBV6-2 or TRBV6-3 to TRBJ1-4, with 9 nucleotides matching TRBD1. The V gene end was trimmed by 1 base and the J gene end by 3 bases; junction bases not matched to a gene: 3. Germline V gene lookup returns CDR1 MNHEY and CDR2 SVGEGT. The CDR3 extends over 16 amino acids. CDR3 region: CASSYWRTGANEKLFF. Written as DNA, the CDR3 is TGTGCCAGCAGTTACTGGAGGACAGGGGCTAATGAAAAACTGTTTTTT.

This clone was seen only a few times. This chain connects TRBV9 to TRBJ2-2; tentatively, D is TRBD2 (6 bases). This CDR3 contains 17 residues. The germline V and J ends were trimmed by 0 bases and 3 bases, with 15 bases remaining between them. Germline V gene lookup returns CDR1 SGDLS and CDR2 YYNGEE. The CDR3 sequence is CASSVGLGGWDTGELFF. DNA of the CDR3: TGTGCCAGCAGCGTAGGGTTGGGAGGATGGGACACCGGGGAGCTGTTTTTT.

V gene TRBV5-5 combines with J gene TRBJ2-5; D remains unclear. The CDR3 sequence is 14 residues long. From germline, CDR1 is SGHKS and CDR2 YYEKEE (reference sequence). V lost 1 base, J lost 5 bases, and 12 bases lay in between. The CDR3 bases are TGTGCCAGCAGCTTGATCCCGAGTGTGGAGACCCAGTACTTC. Protein sequence: CASSLIPSVETQYF.

The chain has TRBV5-4 and TRBJ2-5; 12 bases are a match to TRBD2. V lost 1 base to trimming and J lost 5 bases; unmatched junction nucleotides: 6. This CDR3 is 16 amino acids long. Germline V gives CDR1 SGHNT, CDR2 YYREEE (reference sequence). The CDR3 region is CASSLPSGGAAETQYF. DNA of the CDR3: TGTGCCAGCAGCTTGCCTAGCGGGGGGGCAGCGGAGACCCAGTACTTC.

The chain joins TRBV29-1 to TRBJ2-5; TRBD1 is a possible D gene (5 bases). V was trimmed by 0 bases and J by 1 base, leaving 9 bases between them. From germline, CDR1 is SQVTM and CDR2 ANQGSEA. The CDR3 sequence is 14 residues long. CDR3 sequence reads: CSVEDRQTQETQYF. CDR3 in DNA: TGCAGCGTTGAAGATCGACAGACCCAAGAGACCCAGTACTTC.

V is TRBV7-2 and J is TRBJ2-3, with 10 bases aligning to TRBD2. Per the germline V gene, CDR1 is SGHTA and CDR2 is FQGNSA. V was pared by 4 bases and J by 4 bases, with 8 bases of the junction left unmatched. The CDR3 runs 16 residues. The CDR3 DNA is TGTGCCAGCAGCTGGCCGAGCGGGGGGGCCGCAGATACGCAGTATTTT. This codes for CASSWPSGGAADTQYF. The full variable domain, with the rest looked up from reference TRBV7-2 and TRBJ2-3, is GAGVSQSPSNKVTEKGKDVELRCDPISGHTALYWYRQSLGQGLEFLIYFQGNSAPDKSGLPSDRFSAERTGGSVSTLTIQRTQQEDSAVYLCASSWPSGGAADTQYFGPGTRLTVL.

There are a few counts of this clone. The chain links TRBV7-2 to TRBJ2-5; 10 positions agree with TRBD2. The CDR3 totals 15 residues. Trimming at V came to 5 bases and at J to 4 bases, leaving 7 bases not matched to a gene. The germline V gene encodes CDR1 SGHTA and CDR2 FQGNSA. The CDR3 DNA is TGTGCCAGCAGCGCCAGCGGGGGGGCCTTAGAGACCCAGTACTTC. Encoded protein: CASSASGGALETQYF.

The rearrangement links TRBV9 to TRBJ1-3; TRBD1 matches at 7 bases. This CDR3 has 15 amino acids. V trimming: 0 bases; J trimming: 4 bases; junction bases outside the gene matches: 4. Looked up from germline, CDR1 is SGDLS and CDR2 is YYNGEE. CDR3 protein: CASSVETGAGNTIYF. In DNA, the CDR3 is TGTGCCAGCAGCGTAGAAACAGGGGCGGGAAACACCATATATTTT.

This rearrangement joins TRBV6-6 to TRBJ1-3; possible D gene TRBD1, 6 bases. V lost 4 bases and J 1 base, leaving 8 bases between the germline ends. CDR3 length equals 14 residues. CDR1 is MNHNY and CDR2 is SVGAGI in the germline V gene (reference sequence). DNA of the CDR3: TGTGCCAGCAGTTCTACAGGGTCTGGAAACACCATATATTTT. The encoded protein is CASSSTGSGNTIYF.

The chain recombines TRBV6-5 with TRBJ1-3, with D perhaps TRBD1 (5 bases). The germline gives CDR1 MNHEY, CDR2 SVGAGI. V shed 6 bases and J shed 4 bases, with 16 bases lying between them. The CDR3 consists of 15 residues. The CDR3 reads CASSRDRVAGNTIYF. The CDR3 DNA follows: TGTGCCAGCAGCCGGGACCGAGTCGCCGGAAACACCATATATTTT.

The gene calls are TRBV4-1 and TRBJ2-5; 8 positions agree with TRBD2. Germline V lookup: CDR1 MGHRA, CDR2 YSYEKL. The CDR3 contains 16 residues. The V gene end was trimmed by 3 bases and the J gene end by 5 bases; junction bases not matched to a gene: 11. Written as DNA, the CDR3 is TGCGCCAGCAGCCAGATCCCGGGACTAGGAGCGGAGACCCAGTACTTC. Protein sequence: CASSQIPGLGAETQYF.

This chain uses TRBV10-3 with TRBJ2-2, with D unresolved. The CDR3 covers 14 residues. V gave up 0 bases and J gave up 2 bases, with 4 bases separating them. Germline assignment: CDR1 ENHRY and CDR2 SYGVKD. DNA for the CDR3: TGTGCCATCAGTGAGTCAGGCAACACCGGGGAGCTGTTTTTT. Residues: CAISESGNTGELFF.

This clone was seen a single time. The chain is built from TRBV20-1 and TRBJ2-5, with unresolved D. Per germline, CDR1 DFQATT and CDR2 SNEGSKA (reference sequence). This CDR3 comprises 10 residues. The V end lost 4 bases, the J end lost 0 bases, and 0 bases lay between the germline ends. The CDR3 DNA reads TGCAGTGCTAACCAAGAGACCCAGTACTTC. Protein product: CSANQETQYF.

The chain joins TRBV5-1 to TRBJ2-7; perhaps TRBD1 as D (6 bases). Per the germline V gene, CDR1 is SGHRS and CDR2 is YFSETQ. Trimming removed 1 base at V and 2 bases at J, with 16 bases between. The CDR3 is 16 amino acids. The CDR3: CASSLPTWGPAYEQYV. CDR3 nucleotide sequence: TGCGCCAGCAGCTTGCCAACATGGGGGCCAGCCTACGAGCAGTACGTC.

V usage is TRBV30 and J usage is TRBJ2-5; unclear D gene. The CDR3 has 13 amino acids. Trimming pared 4 bases from V and 4 bases from J, leaving 13 bases between. Germline V lookup: CDR1 GTSNPN, CDR2 SVGIG (reference sequence). For the CDR3, the DNA is TGTGCCTGGAAAGGTCAGGTCGGAGAGACCCAGTACTTC. Amino acid sequence: CAWKGQVGETQYF.

A few counts support this clone. The chain is built from TRBV2 and TRBJ2-7; D uncertain. Per germline, CDR1 SNHLY and CDR2 FYNNEI. The CDR3 spans 14 residues. Trimming removed 5 bases from V and 5 bases from J, with 16 bases in between. This chain's CDR3 is CASSYGPIGDEQYV. For the CDR3, the DNA is TGTGCCAGCAGTTACGGACCTATAGGCGACGAGCAGTACGTC.

The chain couples TRBV5-6 to TRBJ1-1, with D perhaps matching TRBD1 (6 bases). CDR1 is SGHDT, CDR2 YYEEEE, per germline. The ends were cut back, 1 base at V and 0 bases at J, with 10 bases in the middle. The CDR3 contains 15 residues. CDR3 sequence reads: CASSLRQVMNTEAFF. The CDR3 nucleotides are TGTGCCAGCAGCTTGAGACAGGTCATGAACACTGAAGCTTTCTTT.